This T cell receptor (beta chain) was identified in a study of blood T cells in healthy people across ages. Study-wide results and caveats: Unsorted PBMCs ruled out conclusive naive versus antigen-experienced comparison. More naive CD4+ cells and higher diversity marked long-lived donors relative to aged donors. Older individuals had lower TCR beta diversity per million T cells (the decline was roughly linear).

This CDR3 has 18 amino acids. In germline, CDR1 is ENHRY, CDR2 SYGVKD. V shed 4 bases and J 4 bases; nucleotides not matched to a gene: 15. Combining a sample-barcoded 5' primer with a J-beta primer mix, a second PCR ran for roughly 7 to 12 cycles. TCRdb re-called the 5' RACE reads with MiXCR, one entry per CDR3 protein. The repertoire holds around 1,600,000 distinct CDR3 sequences, with less than 45% as singletons. Concerning this clonotype itself: Its antigen is as yet unknown.

J is TRBJ2-1 and V is TRBV10-3; 8 positions agree with TRBD2. The sample comprised blood. This sequence originates from a woman aged 18-29 years in good health. The CDR3 loop reads CAISGFDGSGGSYNEQFF. In DNA, the CDR3 is TGTGCCATCAGTGGATTTGACGGGAGCGGGGGATCTTACAATGAGCAGTTCTTC.